What follows is one T cell receptor (beta chain) and its context. Its antigen has not been determined. No much larger clonotype is one base removed from it; base qualities were not supplied. The data stem from a study of CD4 T cells in relation to SARS-CoV-2 and coronaviruses (dated by TCRdb to the early 2020s). General notes on the study: The ViraFEST assay cultured PBMCs with antigen for more than nine days, then sequenced TCR beta CDR3s to find antigen-specific clonal expansions. Among the roughly 12 convalescent patients, 8 males and 4 females were included, and two of the subjects were Hispanic. Using patient-derived lymphoblastoid cell lines, the shared crossreactive spike epitopes were mapped to their HLA restriction. At the level of individual TCR clonotypes, the study measured memory CD4+ T cell crossreactivity between SARS-CoV-2 spike protein and common cold coronavirus spike proteins. A median age of around 37 years, with a range of about 21 to 80 years, was recorded for the full convalescent cohort of 12 patients. A different TCR-beta assay, based on Illumina, was used to sequence expansion assays from other donors in the study. Samples from a few pre-COVID donors and the naive versus memory experiments were sequenced with the Adaptive Biotechnologies TCR-sequencing kit; other data were Illumina-based.

General findings and caveats noted by the study authors: Naive versus memory sequencing indicated the assay detects memory recall responses rather than primary responses primed during culture. The study was constrained by small numbers of patients and of tested TCRs. Significantly weaker SARS-CoV-2-driven expansion was shown by crossreactive clones than by monoreactive clones, consistent with antigenic imprinting. Roughly 64% of donors had memory CD4+ clonotypes that crossrecognized SARS-CoV-2 and at least one common cold coronavirus spike. Since the crossreactivity analysis centred on spike protein, crossreactivity against other viral proteins was not assessed. Pre-pandemic and post-infection samples were not both contributed by any donor, so tracing of the source of pre-existing responses was limited.

To separate naive from memory CD4+ T cells, cryopreserved PBMCs first underwent CD4 enrichment and then EasySep naive CD4+ T cell enrichment. Sorted naive or memory CD4+ T cells (roughly 98,000) were grown at a 1:1 ratio with T cell-depleted PBMCs and CEF peptides for about eleven days. Each peptide culture condition was generally run in triplicate replicate wells. Ficoll-Paque PLUS gradient centrifugation was used to isolate PBMCs from either whole blood or leukapheresis product. The PBMCs went either fresh into the expansion assay or into cryopreservation at -140 degrees C. The QIAamp Micro DNA Kit was used to extract genomic DNA from the CD4+ T cells. V loses 2 bases at its end and J loses 7 bases; junction bases beyond the gene matches: 9. From the cysteine up to the phenylalanine, the CDR3 has a length of 15 residues. The DNA shown is the 45-base CDR3, in frame from base 1. The germline V gene gives CDR1 as KGHDR and CDR2 as SFDVKD.

DNA from CEF-cultured naive and memory CD4+ T cells underwent immunoSEQ TCR-beta sequencing at survey level. The original methods were these. During preprocessing, nonproductive sequences were removed, as were CDR3s that did not start with C, did not end with F or W, or were shorter than 7 amino acids. The MANAFEST web app was used to call antigen-specific clonotypes on the basis of expansion compared with the reference and with other culture wells. To be counted as positive, a clone had to show significant expansion compared with the reference culture, at an FDR below 0.05, in 2 of 3 replicate wells. To be called positive, a clone also had to show significant expansion compared with every other tandem well and an odds ratio greater than 5. Cultured and uncultured naive and memory CD4+ repertoires were searched for previously identified spike- and CEF-reactive CDR3s. Pairwise Levenshtein distance, computed with the stringdist R package after three terminal residues were trimmed from each end, was used as the measure of CDR3 homology. In its TCRdb copy, this immuneACCESS table keeps in-frame sequences only and misses some clones. Where compared with another copy, unresolved V genes explain less than half of these, and the others have no known cause. V and J calls and clone size are copied from that table; D and trimming were computed from the DNA. This sample gives roughly 30,000 clones in total; more than 60% of them show up just once. The biggest ten clones account for about 3.4% of the sample.

The sample consisted of memory CD4+ T cells from PBMCs, cultured in vitro. Per the publication, the cell subset or site label means: memory (non-naive) CD4+ T cells. The source of this sequence is an adult with COVID-19. The chain is made from TRBV24-1 and TRBJ2-7; TRBD2 matches 8 bases in the middle. The nucleotides are TGTGCCACCAGTGATTCGGGACTAGGGGTCGGGGAGCAGTACTTC. Its translation is CATSDSGLGVGEQYF.